Listed here are 19 T cell receptor beta chains from one sample, sequenced in a study of cytomegalovirus exposure and HLA in healthy donors. Primers: 60 Vbeta forward and 13 Jbeta reverse. Using immunoSEQ multiplex PCR, the repertoire was profiled, and TCRdb retains in-frame clones only, with some absent. Found here are roughly 120,000 clones, roughly 65% of them singletons; the top ten hold roughly 10%. Sequencing was carried out using PBMCs. The receptors shown here come from a man in his forties or fifties in good health and CMV-seropositive.

The chain recombines TRBV7-3 with TRBJ2-5, with unresolved D. The CDR3 runs 13 residues. The ends were cut back, 0 bases at V and 4 bases at J, with 6 bases in the middle. Germline loops: CDR1 SGHTA, CDR2 FQGTGA. The CDR3 here is CASSLTEIETQYF. The CDR3 bases are TGTGCCAGCAGCTTAACCGAGATAGAGACCCAGTACTTC.

The gene calls are TRBV7-9 and TRBJ2-1; perhaps TRBD1 as D (5 bases). Germline CDR1 reads SEHNR; CDR2 reads FQNEAQ (reference sequence). The CDR3 length is 17 residues. V gave up 1 base and J gave up 0 bases, with 13 bases separating them. DNA for the CDR3: TGTGCCAGCAGCTTAGGGCCGGACAAGAGCTCCTACAATGAGCAGTTCTTC. Amino acids: CASSLGPDKSSYNEQFF.

This sequence joins TRBV6-5 and TRBJ1-1; D remains unclear. The CDR3 is 13 residues long. Trimming cost V 7 bases and J 7 bases, with 16 bases left between them. Per the germline V gene, CDR1 is MNHEY and CDR2 is SVGAGI. The DNA of the CDR3 is TGTGCCAGCACCAGATTCGGAGGGAGTGAAGCTTTCTTT. It yields the protein CASTRFGGSEAFF.

This sequence joins TRBV9 and TRBJ1-5, with 9 bases that match TRBD1. Germline loops: CDR1 SGDLS, CDR2 YYNGEE. Losses at the gene ends were 6 bases for V and 5 bases for J; bases not matched to a gene: 6. This CDR3 region has 14 residues. DNA of the CDR3: TGTGCCAGCAACCCACAGGGGGCCGATCAGCCCCAGCATTTT. It codes for CASNPQGADQPQHF.

The chain uses TRBV19 and TRBJ2-7; a possible D gene is TRBD2 (7 bases). CDR3 length equals 15 residues. With 5 bases removed from V and 3 bases from J, the gap between germline ends came to 17 bases. Germline V gene sequence: CDR1 LNHDA, CDR2 SQIVND (reference sequence). CDR3: CASSVGGRPDYEQYF. The CDR3 nucleotides read TGTGCCAGTAGTGTGGGGGGGCGGCCGGACTACGAGCAGTACTTC.

The CDR3 sequence is CASSLASGRVYEQFF. The CDR3 bases are TGTGCCAGCAGCTTGGCTAGCGGGAGAGTGTATGAGCAGTTCTTC. The V and J genes are TRBV5-4 and TRBJ2-1; 10 positions match TRBD2. V lost 0 bases to trimming and J lost 8 bases; unmatched junction nucleotides: 5. This CDR3 is 15 amino acids long. Germline lookup yields CDR1 SGHNT and CDR2 YYREEE (reference sequence).

The chain has TRBV29-1 and TRBJ2-1; TRBD2 aligns across 14 bases. Germline lookup yields CDR1 SQVTM and CDR2 ANQGSEA. V trimming: 7 bases; J trimming: 7 bases; junction bases outside the gene matches: 12. This CDR3 region has 16 residues. The CDR3 region has the DNA TGCAGCGCATTGACTAGCGGGAGGGCCGCTTATAATGAGCAGTTCTTC. Protein product: CSALTSGRAAYNEQFF.

V gene TRBV6-5 combines with J gene TRBJ2-1; D possibly corresponds to TRBD1 (6 bases). The CDR3 is 13 residues long. The V end was cut by 3 bases, the J end by 8 bases, with 11 bases between. The germline gives CDR1 MNHEY, CDR2 SVGAGI. For the CDR3, the DNA is TGTGCCAGCAGTTATACAGGGAGACATGAGCAGTTCTTC. Residues: CASSYTGRHEQFF.

The rearrangement joins TRBV28 to TRBJ1-6, with TRBD1 as a possible D gene (5 bases). This CDR3 has 15 residues. Germline V gene sequence: CDR1 MDHEN, CDR2 SYDVKM. The V end lost 3 bases, the J end lost 9 bases, and 15 bases lay between the germline ends. CDR3 residues: CASSFSQGRRSPLHF. The DNA of the CDR3 is TGTGCCAGCAGTTTTTCTCAGGGCAGACGTTCACCCCTCCACTTT.

The rearrangement joins TRBV13 to TRBJ2-7; D not certain. Germline values: CDR1 PRHDT, CDR2 FYEKMQ (reference sequence). V lost 0 bases and J 7 bases, leaving 4 bases between the germline ends. The CDR3 sequence is 11 residues long. For the CDR3, the DNA is TGTGCCAGCAGCTTAGGTCTAGAGCAGTACTTC. It yields the protein CASSLGLEQYF.

J is TRBJ2-3 and V is TRBV5-1; no clear D. CDR1 SGHRS and CDR2 YFSETQ come from the germline V gene. CDR3 length equals 13 residues. Trimming shortened V by 1 base and J by 6 bases, and 9 bases separated the two germline ends. Written as DNA, the CDR3 is TGCGCCAGCAGCTTGCCGGGTGTGGATACGCAGTATTTT. This translates into CASSLPGVDTQYF.

V and J are TRBV20-1 and TRBJ1-1; the D is unclear. The V end was cut by 0 bases, the J end by 7 bases, with 6 bases between. The CDR3 consists of 11 residues. Germline V gene data show CDR1 as DFQATT and CDR2 as SNEGSKA (reference sequence). For the CDR3, the DNA is TGCAGTGCTAGAGATTCTTGTGAAGCTTTCTTT. Protein sequence: CSARDSCEAFF.

The V call is TRBV5-1, the J call TRBJ2-3, with D unclear. The germline CDR1 and CDR2 sequences are SGHRS and YFSETQ. This CDR3 contains 14 residues. Trimming took off 0 bases at V and 2 bases at J, with 7 bases between the two ends. CDR3 sequence: CASSLAVFTDTQYF. The CDR3 DNA sequence: TGCGCCAGCAGCTTGGCCGTCTTCACAGATACGCAGTATTTT.

The chain links TRBV2 to TRBJ2-3, with 14 bases identical to TRBD2. This CDR3 is built from 18 residues. V dropped 4 bases and J dropped 0; count of bases not matched to a gene: 6. CDR1 is SNHLY, CDR2 FYNNEI, per germline. The CDR3 region is CASSVGGTSGGSTDTQYF. In DNA, the CDR3 is TGTGCCAGCAGTGTTGGTGGGACTAGCGGGGGTAGCACAGATACGCAGTATTTT. Variable domain in full (rest from reference TRBV2 and TRBJ2-3): EPEVTQTPSHQVTQMGQEVILRCVPISNHLYFYWYRQILGQKVEFLVSFYNNEISEKSEIFDDQFSVERPDGSNFTLKIRSTKLEDSAMYFCASSVGGTSGGSTDTQYFGPGTRLTVL.

The chain couples TRBV7-8 to TRBJ1-2; D gene ambiguous. Germline V gene sequence: CDR1 SGHVS, CDR2 FQNEAQ. The CDR3 contains 13 residues. The V end was cut by 3 bases, the J end by 0 bases, with 5 bases between. CDR3 bases: TGTGCCAGCAGCTTGTCCGCTAACTATGGCTACACCTTC. Its translation: CASSLSANYGYTF.

In the case of this clone: One end of the junction is discordant with germline, which a read error may explain. The chain combines TRBV7-7 with TRBJ2-7; D not certain. The end of the DNA aligns better with TRBJ2-5, so the J call may be wrong. This CDR3 is 14 amino acids long. From germline, CDR1 is SSHAT and CDR2 FNYEAQ (reference sequence). CDR3 residues: CASSLGTVEETQYF. CDR3 coding DNA: TGTGCTAGCAGCTTAGGTACAGTCGAAGAGACCCAGTACTTC.

The V call is TRBV5-6, the J call TRBJ2-2; TRBD1 is a possible D gene (6 bases). CDR1 and CDR2 (germline): SGHDT, YYEEEE. CDR3 length equals 14 residues. V lost 2 bases and J 4 bases, leaving 9 bases between the germline ends. CDR3 sequence reads: CASSFIQGTGELFF. In DNA, the CDR3 is TGTGCCAGCAGCTTTATACAGGGCACCGGGGAGCTGTTTTTT.

The V gene is TRBV7-6, the J gene TRBJ2-3, with a weak D call TRBD1 (5 bases). With 5 bases removed from V and 6 bases from J, the gap between germline ends came to 15 bases. The CDR3 is made up of 14 amino acids. Germline CDR1 SGHVS, CDR2 FNYEAQ. CDR3 nucleotide sequence: TGTGCCAGCAGCAAAATCCAGGGCTGGGATACGCAGTATTTT. It specifies CASSKIQGWDTQYF.

The gene calls are TRBV30 and TRBJ1-1; 12 positions match TRBD1. The germline V gene encodes CDR1 GTSNPN and CDR2 SVGIG (reference sequence). After removal of 3 bases from V and 5 bases from J, the junction contained 16 bases not matched to a gene. This CDR3 has 18 amino acids. The CDR3 nucleotides are TGTGCCTGGAGCGTAAAACCCGGGACAGGGGGCGAGATGACTGAAGCTTTCTTT. This encodes CAWSVKPGTGGEMTEAFF.